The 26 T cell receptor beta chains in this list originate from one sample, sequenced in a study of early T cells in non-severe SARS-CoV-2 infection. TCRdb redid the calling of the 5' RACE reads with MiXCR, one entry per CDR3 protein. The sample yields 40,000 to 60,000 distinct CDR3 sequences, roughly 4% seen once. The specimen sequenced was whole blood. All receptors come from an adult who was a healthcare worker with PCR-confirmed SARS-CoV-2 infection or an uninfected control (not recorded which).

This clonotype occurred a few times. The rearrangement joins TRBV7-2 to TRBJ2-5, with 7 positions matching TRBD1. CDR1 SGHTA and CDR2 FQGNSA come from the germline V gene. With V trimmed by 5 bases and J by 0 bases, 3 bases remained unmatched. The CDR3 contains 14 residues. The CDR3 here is CASSRDSNQETQYF. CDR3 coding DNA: TGTGCCAGCAGCCGGGACAGCAACCAAGAGACCCAGTACTTC.

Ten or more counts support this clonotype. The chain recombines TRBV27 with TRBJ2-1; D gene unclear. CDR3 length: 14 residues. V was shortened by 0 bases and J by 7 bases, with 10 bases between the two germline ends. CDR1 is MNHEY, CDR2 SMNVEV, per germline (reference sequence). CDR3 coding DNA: TGTGCCAGCAGTTTATCGTGGCCGTGGAATGAGCAGTTCTTC. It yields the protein CASSLSWPWNEQFF.

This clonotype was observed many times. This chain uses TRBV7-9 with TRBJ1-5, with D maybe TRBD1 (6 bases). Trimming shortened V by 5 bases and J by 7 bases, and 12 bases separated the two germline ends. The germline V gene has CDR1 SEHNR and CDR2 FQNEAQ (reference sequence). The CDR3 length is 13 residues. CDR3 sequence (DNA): TGTGCCAGCAGCCGGGACATCTGGCAGCCCCAGCATTTT. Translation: CASSRDIWQPQHF.

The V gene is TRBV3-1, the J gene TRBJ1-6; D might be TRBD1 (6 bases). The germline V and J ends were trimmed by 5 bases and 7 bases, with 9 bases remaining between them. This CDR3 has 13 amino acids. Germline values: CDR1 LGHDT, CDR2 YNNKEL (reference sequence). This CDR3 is CASSSTGNSPLHF. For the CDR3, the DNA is TGTGCCAGCAGCTCTACAGGGAATTCACCCCTCCACTTT. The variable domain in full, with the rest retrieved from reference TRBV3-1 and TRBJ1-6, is DTAVSQTPKYLVTQMGNDKSIKCEQNLGHDTMYWYKQDSKKFLKIMFSYNNKELIINETVPNRFSPKSPDKAHLNLHINSLELGDSAVYFCASSSTGNSPLHFGNGTRLTVT.

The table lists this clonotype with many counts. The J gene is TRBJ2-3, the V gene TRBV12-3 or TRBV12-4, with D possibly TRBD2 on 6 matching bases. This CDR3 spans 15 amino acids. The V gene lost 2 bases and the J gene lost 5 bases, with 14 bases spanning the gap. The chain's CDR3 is CASSLNGGKGDTQYF. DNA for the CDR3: TGTGCCAGCAGTTTAAACGGGGGAAAAGGAGATACGCAGTATTTT.

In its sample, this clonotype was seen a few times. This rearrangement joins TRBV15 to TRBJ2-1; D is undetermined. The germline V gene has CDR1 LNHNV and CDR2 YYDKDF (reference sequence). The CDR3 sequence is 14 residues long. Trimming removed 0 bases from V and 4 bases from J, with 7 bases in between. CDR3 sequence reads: CATSRDHSYNEQFF. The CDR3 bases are TGTGCCACCAGCAGAGATCACAGTTACAATGAGCAGTTCTTC. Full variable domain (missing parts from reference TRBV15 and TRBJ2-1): DAMVIQNPRYQVTQFGKPVTLSCSQTLNHNVMYWYQQKSSQAPKLLFHYYDKDFNNEADTPDNFQSRRPNTSFCFLDIRSPGLGDTAMYLCATSRDHSYNEQFFGPGTRLTVL.

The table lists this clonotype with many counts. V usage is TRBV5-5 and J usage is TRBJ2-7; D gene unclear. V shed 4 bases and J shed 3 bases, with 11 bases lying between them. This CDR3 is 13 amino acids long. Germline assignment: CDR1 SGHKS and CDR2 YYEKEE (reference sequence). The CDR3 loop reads CASSLLLFYEQYF. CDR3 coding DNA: TGTGCCAGCAGCCTCCTGTTGTTCTACGAGCAGTACTTC.

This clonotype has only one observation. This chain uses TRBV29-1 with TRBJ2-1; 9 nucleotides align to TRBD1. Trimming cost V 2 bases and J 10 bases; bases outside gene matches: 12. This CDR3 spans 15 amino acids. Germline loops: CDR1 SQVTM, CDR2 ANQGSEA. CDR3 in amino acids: CSVELPGQGTLEQFF. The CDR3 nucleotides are TGCAGCGTTGAACTTCCGGGACAGGGAACTTTAGAGCAGTTCTTC.

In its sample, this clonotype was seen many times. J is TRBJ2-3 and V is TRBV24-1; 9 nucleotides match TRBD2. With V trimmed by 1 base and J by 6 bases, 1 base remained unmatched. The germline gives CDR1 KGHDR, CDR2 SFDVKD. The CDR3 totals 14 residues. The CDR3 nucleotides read TGTGCCACCAGTGATTTTGGACTAGCGGATACGCAGTATTTT. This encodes CATSDFGLADTQYF.

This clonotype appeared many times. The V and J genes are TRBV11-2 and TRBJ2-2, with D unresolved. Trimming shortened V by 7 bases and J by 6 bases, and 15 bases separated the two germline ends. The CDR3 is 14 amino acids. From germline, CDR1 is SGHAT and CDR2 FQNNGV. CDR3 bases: TGTGCCAGCATGCAATTTCGGGCAGCCGGGGAGCTGTTTTTT. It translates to CASMQFRAAGELFF. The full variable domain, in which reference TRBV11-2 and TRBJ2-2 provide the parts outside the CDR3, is EAGVAQSPRYKIIEKRQSVAFWCNPISGHATLYWYQQILGQGPKLLIQFQNNGVVDDSQLPKDRFSAERLKGVDSTLKIQPAKLEDSAVYLCASMQFRAAGELFFGEGSRLTVL.

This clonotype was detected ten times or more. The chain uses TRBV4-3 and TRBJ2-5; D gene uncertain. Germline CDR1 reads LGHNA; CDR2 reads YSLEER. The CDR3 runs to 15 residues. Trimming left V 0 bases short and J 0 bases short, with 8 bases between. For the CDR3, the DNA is TGCGCCAGCAGCCAAGATCGGCGTTACCAAGAGACCCAGTACTTC. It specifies CASSQDRRYQETQYF.

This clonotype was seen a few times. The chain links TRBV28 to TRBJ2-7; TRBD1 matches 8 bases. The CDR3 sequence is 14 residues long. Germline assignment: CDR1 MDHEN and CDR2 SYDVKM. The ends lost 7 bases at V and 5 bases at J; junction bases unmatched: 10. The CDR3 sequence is CASNPGQEGHEQYF. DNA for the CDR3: TGTGCCAGCAACCCGGGACAGGAAGGCCACGAGCAGTACTTC.

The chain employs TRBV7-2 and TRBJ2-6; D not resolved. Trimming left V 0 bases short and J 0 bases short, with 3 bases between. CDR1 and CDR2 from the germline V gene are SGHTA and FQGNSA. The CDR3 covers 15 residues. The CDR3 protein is CASSLARSGANVLTF. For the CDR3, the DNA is TGTGCCAGCAGCTTAGCCCGCTCTGGGGCCAACGTCCTGACTTTC.

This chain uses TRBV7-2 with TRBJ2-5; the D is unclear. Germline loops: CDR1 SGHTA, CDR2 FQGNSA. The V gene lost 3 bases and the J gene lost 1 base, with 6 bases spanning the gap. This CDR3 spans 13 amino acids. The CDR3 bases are TGTGCCAGCAGCTTCGACCCCCAAGAGACCCAGTACTTC. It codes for CASSFDPQETQYF.

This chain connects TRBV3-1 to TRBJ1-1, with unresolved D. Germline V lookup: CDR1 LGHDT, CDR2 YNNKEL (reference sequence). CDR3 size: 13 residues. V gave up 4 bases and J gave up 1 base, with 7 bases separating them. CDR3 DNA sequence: TGTGCCAGCAGCCCCCTCCCGAACACTGAAGCTTTCTTT. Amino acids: CASSPLPNTEAFF.

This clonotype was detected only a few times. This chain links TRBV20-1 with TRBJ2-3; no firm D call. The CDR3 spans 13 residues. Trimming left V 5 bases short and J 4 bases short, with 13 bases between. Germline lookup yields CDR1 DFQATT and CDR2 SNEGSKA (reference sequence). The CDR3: CSASPNIADTQYF. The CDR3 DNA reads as TGCAGTGCTTCACCAAATATCGCAGATACGCAGTATTTT.

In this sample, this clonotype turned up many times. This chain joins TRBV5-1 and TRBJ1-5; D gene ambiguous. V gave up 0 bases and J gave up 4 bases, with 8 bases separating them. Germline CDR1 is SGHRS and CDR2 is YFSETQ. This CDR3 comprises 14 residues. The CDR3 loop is CASSLDAINQPQHF. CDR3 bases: TGCGCCAGCAGCTTGGATGCCATAAATCAGCCCCAGCATTTT.

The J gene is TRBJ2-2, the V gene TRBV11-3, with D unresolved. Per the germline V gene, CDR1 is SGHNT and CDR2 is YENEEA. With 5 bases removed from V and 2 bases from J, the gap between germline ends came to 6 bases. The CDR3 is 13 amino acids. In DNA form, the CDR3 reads TGTGCCAGCAGCGCTTATAACACCGGGGAGCTGTTTTTT. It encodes CASSAYNTGELFF.

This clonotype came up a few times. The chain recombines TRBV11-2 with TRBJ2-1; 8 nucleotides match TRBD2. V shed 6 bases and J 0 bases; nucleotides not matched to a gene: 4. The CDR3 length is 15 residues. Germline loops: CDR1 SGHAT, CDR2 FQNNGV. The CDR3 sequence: CASRVAGGSYNEQFF. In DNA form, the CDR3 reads TGTGCCAGCAGGGTCGCGGGAGGCTCCTACAATGAGCAGTTCTTC.

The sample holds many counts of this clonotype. CDR3 in DNA: TGCAGTGCCCCCAACTTTAACTTGATGAGGACAGATACGCAGTATTTT. Translating it yields CSAPNFNLMRTDTQYF. The chain recombines TRBV20-1 with TRBJ2-3; D remains ambiguous. The germline gives CDR1 DFQATT, CDR2 SNEGSKA (reference sequence). The germline V and J ends were trimmed by 6 bases and 3 bases, with 22 bases remaining between them. The CDR3 is 16 residues long.

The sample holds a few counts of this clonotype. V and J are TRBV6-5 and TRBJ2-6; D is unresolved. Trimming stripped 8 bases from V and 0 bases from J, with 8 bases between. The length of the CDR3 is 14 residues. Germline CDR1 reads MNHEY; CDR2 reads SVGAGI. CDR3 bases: TGTGCCAGCTCAGGTCTCTCTGGGGCCAACGTCCTGACTTTC. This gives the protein CASSGLSGANVLTF.

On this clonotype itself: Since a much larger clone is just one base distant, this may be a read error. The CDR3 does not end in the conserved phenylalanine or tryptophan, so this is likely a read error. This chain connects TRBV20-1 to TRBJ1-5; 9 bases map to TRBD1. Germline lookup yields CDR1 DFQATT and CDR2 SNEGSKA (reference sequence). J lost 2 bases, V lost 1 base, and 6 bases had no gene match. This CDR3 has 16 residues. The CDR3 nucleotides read TGCAGTGCTAGAGGCCTTACAGGGGGCGGCAATCAGCCCCAGCATTCT. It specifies CSARGLTGGGNQPQHS.

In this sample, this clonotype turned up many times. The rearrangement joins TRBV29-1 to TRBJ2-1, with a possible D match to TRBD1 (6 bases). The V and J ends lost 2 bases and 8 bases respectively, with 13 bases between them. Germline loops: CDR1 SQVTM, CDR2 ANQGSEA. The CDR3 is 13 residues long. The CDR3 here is CSVESTGIDEQFF. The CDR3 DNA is TGCAGCGTTGAAAGTACAGGGATTGATGAGCAGTTCTTC.

This CDR3 reads CSGEGAGVSYNEQFF. The CDR3 DNA is TGCAGTGGAGAGGGAGCGGGGGTATCCTACAATGAGCAGTTCTTC. The rearrangement uses TRBV20-1 and TRBJ2-1; 8 nucleotides align to TRBD2. CDR1 DFQATT and CDR2 SNEGSKA come from the germline V gene (reference sequence). The J segment lost 1 base and the V segment lost 7 bases, leaving 9 bases of the junction unmatched. The CDR3 loop spans 15 amino acids.

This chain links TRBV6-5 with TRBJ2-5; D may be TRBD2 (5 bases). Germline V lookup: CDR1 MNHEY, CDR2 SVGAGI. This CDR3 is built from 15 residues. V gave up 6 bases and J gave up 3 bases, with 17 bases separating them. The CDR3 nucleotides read TGTGCCAGCAGAAACCGGGTGGGAGACAAAGAGACCCAGTACTTC. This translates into CASRNRVGDKETQYF.

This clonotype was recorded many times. This chain's CDR3 is CASSYVIGSAGGPSADTQYF. The CDR3 region has the DNA TGTGCCAGCAGTTACGTGATTGGATCGGCGGGAGGGCCCTCGGCAGATACGCAGTATTTT. This rearrangement joins TRBV6-2 or TRBV6-3 to TRBJ2-3; TRBD2 matches 9 bases. CDR1 MNHEY and CDR2 SVGEGT come from the germline V gene. The CDR3 sequence is 20 residues long. Germline trimming cut 2 bases from V and 4 bases from J; bases unmatched to any gene: 19.